These 8 T cell receptor beta chains share one sample of origin, sequenced in a study of T cells in Graves' hyperthyroidism and ophthalmopathy. TCR beta CDR3 regions were amplified from RNA. Carried out on the TCR CDR3, a first-round RT-PCR used the HTBI primer set. In TCRdb, the multiplex PCR reads were re-called with MiXCR into one record per CDR3 protein. The top ten hold around a tenth of the sample, which has hundreds of thousands of distinct CDR3 sequences, under 15% seen once. The sequenced sample was blood. Source of these receptors: a woman aged 18-30 years with Graves' hyperthyroidism.

This chain uses TRBV12-3 or TRBV12-4 with TRBJ1-1, with D perhaps matching TRBD1 (6 bases). CDR3 length equals 17 residues. V lost 4 bases and J lost 11, with 29 bases in between. The CDR3 bases are TGTGCCAGCAGTTCAATACGGACAGAAAGGGGAAGATCGGGTGCTTTCTTT. It encodes CASSSIRTERGRSGAFF.

This clonotype was detected many times. CDR3 loop: CAKYAGENQPQHF. CDR3 DNA: TGTGCCAAATATGCGGGTGAGAATCAGCCCCAGCATTTT. The chain joins TRBV6-1 to TRBJ1-5; D is unresolved. The CDR3 spans 13 residues. The germline V gene has CDR1 MNHNS and CDR2 SASEGT. The germline V and J ends were trimmed by 10 bases and 4 bases, with 14 bases remaining between them.

This clonotype has ten or more counts. This chain joins TRBV7-9 and TRBJ2-3; 8 bases fit TRBD2. The CDR3 is made up of 17 amino acids. CDR1 is SEHNR, CDR2 FQNEAQ, per germline (reference sequence). Trimming removed 5 bases from V and 0 bases from J; junction bases left unmatched: 10. DNA of the CDR3: TGTGCCAGCAGCCCACTCCGGGGGGGGGTGAGCACAGATACGCAGTATTTT. This encodes CASSPLRGGVSTDTQYF.

The chain couples TRBV3-1 to TRBJ2-7, with TRBD2 matching 11 bases. Trimming took 4 bases from V and 9 from J; bases not matched to a gene: 14. Germline V lookup: CDR1 LGHDT, CDR2 YNNKEL (reference sequence). The CDR3 has 16 amino acids. For the CDR3, the DNA is TGTGCCAGCAGCCCGTCGCAGGGACTAGCGGCGAGAGGGCAGTACTTC. Encoded protein: CASSPSQGLAARGQYF.

This clonotype was counted ten times or more. V usage is TRBV11-2 and J usage is TRBJ2-3, with D possibly being TRBD1 (6 bases). V was trimmed by 5 bases and J by 1 base, leaving 16 bases between them. CDR1 is SGHAT and CDR2 is FQNNGV in the germline V gene. The CDR3 has 16 residues. The CDR3 DNA reads as TGTGCCAGCAGCCCTCTTGGGGGCAAAGGCACAGATACGCAGTATTTT. Amino acid sequence: CASSPLGGKGTDTQYF.

Ten or more counts support this clonotype. This chain joins TRBV12-3 or TRBV12-4 and TRBJ1-2, with D uncertain. This CDR3 spans 14 amino acids. The ends were cut back, 3 bases at V and 0 bases at J, with 8 bases in the middle. CDR3 loop: CASSFAGPNYGYTF. CDR3 sequence (DNA): TGTGCCAGCAGTTTTGCGGGTCCTAACTATGGCTACACCTTC.

This chain uses TRBV4-2 with TRBJ1-5, with D possibly matching TRBD1 (5 bases). The CDR3 is 16 amino acids. V was trimmed by 1 base and J by 3 bases, leaving 13 bases between them. In germline, CDR1 is LGHNA, CDR2 YNFKEQ. For the CDR3, the DNA is TGTGCCAGCAGCCAAGTTGGAGACAGAAACAATCAGCCCCAGCATTTT. Translated: CASSQVGDRNNQPQHF.

The sample holds many counts of this clonotype. This chain uses TRBV12-3 or TRBV12-4 with TRBJ2-3, with D possibly being TRBD2 (5 bases). The CDR3 runs 14 residues. V was cut by 2 bases and J by 4 bases, with 10 bases left in between. CDR3 protein: CASSLSPSPDTQYF. The CDR3 DNA follows: TGTGCCAGCAGTTTATCTCCTAGCCCAGATACGCAGTATTTT.